The 28 T cell receptor beta chains in this list originate from one sample, sequenced in a study of beta chain features in type 1 diabetes. The investigators reverse transcribed all of the isolated RNA, so they sequenced expressed TCRB transcripts. Measured with immunoSEQ multiplex PCR; TCRdb has only the in-frame clones, and not every one. This table holds fewer than 900,000 clones, 17% found once. Sequencing was performed on naive CD4+ T cells from blood. The receptors derive from a woman aged 18-35 years in good health.

V and J are TRBV6-5 and TRBJ2-5, with 10 bases fitting TRBD1. The CDR3 contains 13 residues. The germline gives CDR1 MNHEY, CDR2 SVGAGI. V shed 5 bases and J 7 bases; nucleotides not matched to a gene: 4. The CDR3 protein is CASSAGTGATQYF. CDR3 DNA sequence: TGTGCCAGCAGTGCCGGGACAGGGGCGACCCAGTACTTC.

This clone showed up just a few times. The chain links TRBV19 to TRBJ2-4, with 7 bases matching TRBD1. Trimming at V came to 3 bases and at J to 3 bases, leaving 17 bases not matched to a gene. The CDR3 is 19 residues long. The germline V gene has CDR1 LNHDA and CDR2 SQIVND (reference sequence). CDR3 region: CASSISRDSRARSKNIQYF. CDR3 nucleotide sequence: TGTGCCAGTAGTATCTCCCGGGACAGCCGAGCGCGGAGCAAAAACATTCAGTACTTC. Full variable domain (missing parts from reference TRBV19 and TRBJ2-4): DGGITQSPKYLFRKEGQNVTLSCEQNLNHDAMYWYRQDPGQGLRLIYYSQIVNDFQKGDIAEGYSVSREKKESFPLTVTSAQKNPTAFYLCASSISRDSRARSKNIQYFGAGTRLSVL.

With respect to this clone: Other DNA sequences in this specimen translate into the identical CDR3. V is TRBV5-1 and J is TRBJ2-5, with 13 bases that match TRBD2. The V gene's germline CDR1 is SGHRS and CDR2 YFSETQ. CDR3 size: 16 residues. The V gene end was trimmed by 4 bases and the J gene end by 4 bases; junction bases not matched to a gene: 7. CDR3 in amino acids: CASSPRLAGGLETQYF. The DNA for the CDR3 is TGCGCCAGCAGCCCTAGACTAGCGGGAGGATTAGAGACCCAGTACTTC.

This chain links TRBV27 with TRBJ1-5; D uncertain. Germline loops: CDR1 MNHEY, CDR2 SMNVEV (reference sequence). This CDR3 spans 14 amino acids. V lost 4 bases, J lost 9 bases, and 16 bases lay in between. The CDR3 loop is CASSYDAPTGPQHF. For the CDR3, the DNA is TGTGCCAGCAGTTACGATGCACCGACGGGGCCCCAGCATTTT.

This chain uses TRBV5-4 with TRBJ2-5, with 7 bases identical to TRBD1. After removal of 4 bases from V and 2 bases from J, the junction contained 2 bases not matched to a gene. This CDR3 comprises 13 residues. The germline V gene encodes CDR1 SGHNT and CDR2 YYREEE (reference sequence). The CDR3 spells CASSPRGQETQYF. As DNA, the CDR3 is TGTGCCAGCAGCCCCAGGGGGCAAGAGACCCAGTACTTC.

This chain uses TRBV7-2 with TRBJ2-3, with D uncertain. This CDR3 is 15 amino acids long. The germline CDR1 and CDR2 sequences are SGHTA and FQGNSA. The germline V and J ends were trimmed by 1 base and 5 bases, with 13 bases remaining between them. CDR3 nucleotides: TGTGCCAGCAGCTTAGAGCAAACTCGAAGAGATACGCAGTATTTT. It translates to CASSLEQTRRDTQYF.

Of note for this clone: Other nucleotide sequences from this sample produce the same CDR3. The chain carries TRBV20-1 and TRBJ2-7; D is perhaps TRBD2 (5 bases). Trimming shortened V by 1 base and J by 6 bases, and 7 bases separated the two germline ends. The CDR3 extends over 11 amino acids. Germline loops: CDR1 DFQATT, CDR2 SNEGSKA (reference sequence). CDR3 sequence (DNA): TGCAGTGCTAGAGGCGGAGGCGAGCAGTACTTC. Translating it yields CSARGGGEQYF.

The table lists this clone with a few counts. This sequence joins TRBV7-6 and TRBJ2-3; D remains unclear. V was trimmed by 1 base and J by 4 bases, leaving 12 bases between them. Germline V gene data show CDR1 as SGHVS and CDR2 as FNYEAQ. This CDR3 has 15 residues. Here the CDR3 DNA reads TGTGCCAGCAGCTTAGTTGGGGTTCGAGCAGATACGCAGTATTTT. Protein product: CASSLVGVRADTQYF.

The chain combines TRBV7-9 with TRBJ2-1; TRBD2 agrees at 10 bases. The J segment lost 5 bases and the V segment lost 5 bases, leaving 9 bases of the junction unmatched. The germline gives CDR1 SEHNR, CDR2 FQNEAQ (reference sequence). CDR3 length: 16 residues. Here the CDR3 DNA reads TGTGCCAGCAGCAAGACTAGCGGGCGGCCTCACAATGAGCAGTTCTTC. Amino acids: CASSKTSGRPHNEQFF.

This clone came up a few times. V is TRBV6-5 and J is TRBJ1-1, with D perhaps TRBD1 (5 bases). This CDR3 has 15 residues. In germline, CDR1 is MNHEY, CDR2 SVGAGI. The V end was cut by 5 bases, the J end by 4 bases, with 17 bases between. The CDR3 reads CASSGYGQGGTEAFF. CDR3 nucleotides: TGTGCCAGCAGTGGGTATGGGCAGGGTGGCACTGAAGCTTTCTTT.

This clone was observed a few times. The rearrangement joins TRBV2 to TRBJ1-5, with 8 bases fitting TRBD1. This CDR3 has 14 amino acids. The V and J ends lost 5 bases and 7 bases, in that order; junction bases with no gene match: 7. The V gene's germline CDR1 is SNHLY and CDR2 FYNNEI. CDR3 sequence: CASSSGQGSQPQHF. The CDR3 nucleotides are TGTGCCAGCAGTTCCGGACAGGGCAGCCAGCCCCAGCATTTT.

This clone has a handful of counts. The V call is TRBV21-1, the J call TRBJ2-1; the table's TRBD2 call for D was not verified on the DNA. TRBV21-1 is a documented pseudogene. This CDR3 is 17 amino acids long. CDR3 sequence: CASSKASGRVNYNEQFF. The CDR3 DNA follows: TGTGCCAGCAGCAAAGCCAGCGGGAGGGTTAACTACAATGAGCAGTTCTTC.

The chain couples TRBV6-6 to TRBJ1-5, with D possibly TRBD1 on 5 matching bases. The CDR3 has 14 residues. Germline CDR1 reads MNHNY; CDR2 reads SVGAGI (reference sequence). V dropped 5 bases and J dropped 6 bases, with 14 bases sitting between them. The CDR3: CASSGPTGVQPQHF. The CDR3 DNA reads as TGTGCCAGCAGTGGCCCCACGGGGGTTCAGCCCCAGCATTTT.

V is TRBV7-2 and J is TRBJ2-7, with D perhaps given as TRBD1 or TRBD2 (7 bases each). The germline V and J ends were trimmed by 7 bases and 3 bases, with 19 bases remaining between them. CDR1 and CDR2 from the germline V gene are SGHTA and FQGNSA. This CDR3 has 15 amino acids. The CDR3 DNA is TGTGCCAGCACCCAAGGGGGCGGGAGTGGCTACGAGCAGTACTTC. Its protein is CASTQGGGSGYEQYF.

This chain's CDR3 is CASSPRVAGGLGETQYF. The CDR3 DNA sequence: TGCGCCAGCAGCCCCCGGGTAGCGGGAGGCCTGGGGGAGACCCAGTACTTC. The chain combines TRBV4-3 with TRBJ2-5, with 10 positions matching TRBD2. Trimming removed 4 bases from V and 5 bases from J; junction bases left unmatched: 13. The CDR3 is 17 amino acids. The germline gives CDR1 LGHNA, CDR2 YSLEER.

V and J are TRBV7-9 and TRBJ2-1; 11 bases match TRBD2. The CDR3 has 15 amino acids. Germline V gene data show CDR1 as SEHNR and CDR2 as FQNEAQ (reference sequence). The J segment lost 5 bases and the V segment lost 0 bases, leaving 0 bases of the junction unmatched. As DNA, the CDR3 is TGTGCCAGCAGCTTAGCGGGACTAGCGGACAATGAGCAGTTCTTC. Translation: CASSLAGLADNEQFF.

Only a few counts were recorded for this clone. The chain carries TRBV15 and TRBJ1-5; maybe TRBD1 (5 bases). Germline CDR1 LNHNV, CDR2 YYDKDF (reference sequence). The CDR3 consists of 19 residues. V shed 3 bases and J shed 0 bases, with 21 bases lying between them. CDR3: CATSSVQGAPVYSNQPQHF. The CDR3 region has the DNA TGTGCCACCAGCAGCGTTCAGGGCGCCCCCGTTTATAGCAATCAGCCCCAGCATTTT.

The gene calls are TRBV28 and TRBJ1-1; no clear D gene. Germline V gene lookup returns CDR1 MDHEN and CDR2 SYDVKM. The CDR3 loop spans 13 amino acids. Trimming left V 7 bases short and J 3 bases short, with 12 bases between. The CDR3 reads CASTYAGDTEAFF. CDR3 in DNA: TGTGCCAGCACTTACGCTGGGGACACTGAAGCTTTCTTT.

This clone appeared a few times. The chain carries TRBV10-1 and TRBJ2-1; 9 positions match TRBD2. With V trimmed by 8 bases and J by 4 bases, 3 bases remained unmatched. CDR1 is WNHNN, CDR2 SYGVQD, per germline (reference sequence). The length of the CDR3 is 13 residues. The CDR3 DNA follows: TGCGCCAGCCCTAGCGGGAAATACAATGAGCAGTTCTTC. It translates to CASPSGKYNEQFF.

This clone was detected a few times. The J gene is TRBJ2-2, the V gene TRBV9; 7 bases line up with TRBD2. The CDR3 consists of 17 residues. With 0 bases clipped from V and 1 base from J, the junction kept 6 bases outside the gene matches. The V gene's germline CDR1 is SGDLS and CDR2 YYNGEE. The DNA for the CDR3 is TGTGCCAGCAGCGTAGGTGTCGGGGGGAGGAACACCGGGGAGCTGTTTTTT. This encodes CASSVGVGGRNTGELFF.

This clone was observed a few times. The chain couples TRBV19 to TRBJ1-5, with 10 bases that match TRBD1. CDR1 is LNHDA and CDR2 is SQIVND in the germline V gene (reference sequence). V was pared by 5 bases and J by 1 base, with 2 bases of the junction left unmatched. The CDR3 runs 15 residues. CDR3 sequence reads: CASSPDRGSNQPQHF. In DNA, the CDR3 is TGTGCCAGTAGTCCGGACAGGGGGAGCAATCAGCCCCAGCATTTT.

This rearrangement joins TRBV10-3 to TRBJ1-3; 7 bases map to TRBD1. J gave up 0 bases and V 6 bases, and 5 bases lay outside the gene matches. This CDR3 has 15 residues. Germline V gives CDR1 ENHRY, CDR2 SYGVKD. The CDR3 coding sequence is TGTGCCATCAGGTCGGACAGGCTCTCTGGAAACACCATATATTTT. It specifies CAIRSDRLSGNTIYF.

This clone was counted between two and nine times. V and J are TRBV28 and TRBJ1-5; 8 nucleotides agree with TRBD1. Germline trimming cut 1 base from V and 5 bases from J; bases unmatched to any gene: 4. CDR1 is MDHEN and CDR2 is SYDVKM in the germline V gene. The CDR3 totals 15 residues. CDR3 sequence: CASSLSDRGHQPQHF. The CDR3 coding sequence is TGTGCCAGCAGTTTATCAGACAGGGGCCATCAGCCCCAGCATTTT. The variable domain in full, with the rest retrieved from reference TRBV28 and TRBJ1-5, is DVKVTQSSRYLVKRTGEKVFLECVQDMDHENMFWYRQDPGLGLRLIYFSYDVKMKEKGDIPEGYSVSREKKERFSLILESASTNQTSMYLCASSLSDRGHQPQHFGDGTRLSIL.

This chain joins TRBV9 and TRBJ2-4; D might be TRBD1 (7 bases). The germline V and J ends were trimmed by 0 bases and 7 bases, with 11 bases remaining between them. CDR1 SGDLS and CDR2 YYNGEE come from the germline V gene. This CDR3 has 14 amino acids. CDR3 coding DNA: TGTGCCAGCAGCGTAGGTTCAGGGGGGAACATTCAGTACTTC. Translating it yields CASSVGSGGNIQYF. The variable domain in full, with the rest retrieved from reference TRBV9 and TRBJ2-4, is DSGVTQTPKHLITATGQRVTLRCSPRSGDLSVYWYQQSLDQGLQFLIQYYNGEERAKGNILERFSAQQFPDLHSELNLSSLELGDSALYFCASSVGSGGNIQYFGAGTRLSVL.

This clone was counted a few times. CDR3 in DNA: TGTGCCAGCAGTCCCCCCGGGGGAGGGTCCCATGGAAACACCATATATTTT. It is translated as CASSPPGGGSHGNTIYF. This rearrangement joins TRBV28 to TRBJ1-3, with D tentatively TRBD1 (5 bases). CDR1 MDHEN and CDR2 SYDVKM come from the germline V gene. The CDR3 runs to 17 residues. The V end lost 5 bases, the J end lost 3 bases, and 20 bases lay between the germline ends. The complete variable domain, with remaining parts taken from reference TRBV28 and TRBJ1-3, reads DVKVTQSSRYLVKRTGEKVFLECVQDMDHENMFWYRQDPGLGLRLIYFSYDVKMKEKGDIPEGYSVSREKKERFSLILESASTNQTSMYLCASSPPGGGSHGNTIYFGEGSWLTVV.

The sample holds a few counts of this clone. V usage is TRBV6-6 and J usage is TRBJ1-1, with TRBD1 matching 10 bases. The V segment lost 6 bases and the J segment 4 bases; nucleotides outside the gene matches: 8. CDR1 MNHNY and CDR2 SVGAGI come from the germline V gene (reference sequence). CDR3 length: 15 amino acids. CDR3 in DNA: TGTGCCAGCAGAGAAGGGGGGACAGGGGTCACTGAAGCTTTCTTT. This codes for CASREGGTGVTEAFF.

The chain couples TRBV27 to TRBJ1-4; D is possibly TRBD1 (6 bases). Trimming left V 2 bases short and J 6 bases short, with 10 bases between. Germline V CDR1 and CDR2: MNHEY, SMNVEV (reference sequence). The CDR3 length is 14 residues. CDR3 DNA sequence: TGTGCCAGCAGTTTAAGGGGGGATGATGAAAAACTGTTTTTT. Protein product: CASSLRGDDEKLFF.

The sample holds a few counts of this clone. This chain connects TRBV2 to TRBJ2-1; 9 nucleotides line up with TRBD1. Germline assignment: CDR1 SNHLY and CDR2 FYNNEI. V was pared by 5 bases and J by 5 bases, with 7 bases of the junction left unmatched. The CDR3 has 15 residues. This chain's CDR3 is CASSQRTGANNEQFF. CDR3 DNA sequence: TGTGCCAGCAGTCAACGGACAGGGGCGAACAATGAGCAGTTCTTC.